Listed below are T cell receptor beta chains from one sample, sequenced in a study of Graves' ophthalmopathy and Graves' hyperthyroidism. TCRdb re-called the multiplex PCR reads through MiXCR, storing one row per CDR3 protein. The sample holds a few hundred thousand distinct CDR3 sequences, roughly 17% seen once. The sequenced sample consisted of peripheral blood. These receptors were taken from an adult man with Graves' ophthalmopathy. Both conserved end residues are part of each CDR3. Fields, in order: D gene, CDR3 length, clone size, V gene, J gene, CDR3 protein, CDR3 DNA. D genes are given only for firm matches. Clone size is stated in some rows and not others, as once, few, many or a class when expanded.

D: TRBD1
length: 15
size: many
V: TRBV30
J: TRBJ1-6
CDR3: CAWSASDDRDSPLHF
DNA: TGTGCCTGGAGTGCCTCGGATGACAGGGATTCACCCCTCCACTTT

D: TRBD1
length: 15
size: many
V: TRBV5-1
J: TRBJ2-5
CDR3: CASSKQGTPAETQYF
DNA: TGCGCCAGCAGCAAACAGGGGACACCCGCGGAGACCCAGTACTTC

D: -
length: 14
size: many
V: TRBV7-2
J: TRBJ2-7
CDR3: CASSLAGGAYEQYF
DNA: TGTGCCAGCAGCTTAGCGGGGGGCGCCTACGAGCAGTACTTC

D: -
length: 14
size: many
V: TRBV20-1
J: TRBJ1-5
CDR3: CSARDFGMDQPQHF
DNA: TGCAGTGCTAGAGATTTTGGGATGGATCAGCCCCAGCATTTT

D: -
length: 15
size: many
V: TRBV20-1
J: TRBJ2-7
CDR3: CSAQRGASAGYEQYF
DNA: TGCAGTGCTCAACGCGGGGCTAGCGCAGGCTACGAGCAGTACTTC

D: TRBD2
length: 19
size: -
V: TRBV6-2/TRBV6-3
J: TRBJ2-5
CDR3: CASSYSSRLAGAYQETQYF
DNA: TGTGCCAGCAGTTACTCTTCCCGACTAGCGGGGGCTTATCAAGAGACCCAGTACTTC

D: -
length: 17
size: many
V: TRBV20-1
J: TRBJ1-6
CDR3: CSARDRDTSSYNSPLHF
DNA: TGCAGTGCTAGAGATCGAGACACGAGCTCCTATAATTCACCCCTCCACTTT

D: -
length: 13
size: once
V: TRBV11-1
J: TRBJ1-1
CDR3: CASQQGGGTEAFF
DNA: TGTGCCAGCCAACAAGGGGGAGGCACTGAAGCTTTCTTT

D: -
length: 15
size: many
V: TRBV5-1
J: TRBJ1-6
CDR3: CASSLRGAVNSPLHF
DNA: TGCGCCAGCAGCCTGCGGGGTGCTGTTAATTCACCCCTCCACTTT

D: -
length: 16
size: many
V: TRBV28
J: TRBJ1-6
CDR3: CASSLRGAGYNSPLHF
DNA: TGTGCCAGCAGTTTACGGGGCGCAGGCTATAATTCACCCCTCCACTTT

D: TRBD2
length: 17
size: many
V: TRBV20-1
J: TRBJ2-5
CDR3: CSAHKTSGGGPEETQYF
DNA: TGCAGTGCCCATAAGACTAGCGGGGGGGGCCCGGAGGAGACCCAGTACTTC

D: -
length: 14
size: -
V: TRBV15
J: TRBJ2-5
CDR3: CATSSLTYQETQYF
DNA: TGTGCCACCAGCAGTCTAACGTACCAAGAGACCCAGTACTTC

D: -
length: 13
size: many
V: TRBV5-1
J: TRBJ1-1
CDR3: CASSFEPNTEAFF
DNA: TGCGCCAGCAGCTTCGAACCGAACACTGAAGCTTTCTTT

D: -
length: 16
size: many
V: TRBV11-2
J: TRBJ2-2
CDR3: CASSNRAGANTGELFF
DNA: TGTGCCAGCAGCAATAGGGCAGGGGCGAACACCGGGGAGCTGTTTTTT

D: -
length: 16
size: many
V: TRBV30
J: TRBJ2-5
CDR3: CAWLNAYGNHQETQYF
DNA: TGTGCCTGGTTGAACGCGTATGGTAACCATCAAGAGACCCAGTACTTC

D: -
length: 14
size: few
V: TRBV6-2/TRBV6-3
J: TRBJ1-3
CDR3: CASKQQGSGNTIYF
DNA: TGTGCCAGCAAGCAACAGGGATCCGGAAACACCATATATTTT

D: -
length: 14
size: -
V: TRBV12-3/TRBV12-4
J: TRBJ2-7
CDR3: CASRSTDSTYEQYF
DNA: TGTGCCAGCAGGTCGACTGATTCTACCTACGAGCAGTACTTC

D: TRBD1
length: 15
size: many
V: TRBV2
J: TRBJ2-5
CDR3: CASRADRGPQETQYF
DNA: TGTGCCAGCAGAGCGGACAGGGGGCCACAAGAGACCCAGTACTTC

D: TRBD2
length: 14
size: -
V: TRBV15
J: TRBJ2-7
CDR3: CATSSSGTPGEQYF
DNA: TGTGCCACCAGCTCTAGCGGGACGCCGGGGGAGCAGTACTTC

D: TRBD2
length: 14
size: many
V: TRBV2
J: TRBJ2-5
CDR3: CASSPGLAGETQYF
DNA: TGTGCCAGCAGTCCGGGACTAGCAGGAGAGACCCAGTACTTC

D: -
length: 14
size: many
V: TRBV18
J: TRBJ2-5
CDR3: CASSRDFGEETQYF
DNA: TGTGCCAGCTCACGTGACTTTGGGGAAGAGACCCAGTACTTC

D: -
length: 14
size: many
V: TRBV30
J: TRBJ2-2
CDR3: CAWREGLNTGELFF
DNA: TGTGCCTGGAGGGAGGGATTGAACACCGGGGAGCTGTTTTTT

D: -
length: 15
size: -
V: TRBV24-1
J: TRBJ2-7
CDR3: CATSDGRAGSYEQYF
DNA: TGTGCCACCAGTGATGGACGGGCGGGCTCCTACGAGCAGTACTTC

D: -
length: 17
size: many
V: TRBV4-1
J: TRBJ2-2
CDR3: CASSQSLSSSYIGELFF
DNA: TGCGCCAGCAGCCAATCATTATCGTCTAGTTATATCGGGGAGCTGTTTTTT

D: TRBD1
length: 15
size: many
V: TRBV9
J: TRBJ1-1
CDR3: CASSLGTGGFTEAFF
DNA: TGTGCCAGCAGCCTCGGGACAGGTGGTTTCACTGAAGCTTTCTTT

D: -
length: 14
size: many
V: TRBV10-3
J: TRBJ1-3
CDR3: CAISLQGSGNTIYF
DNA: TGTGCCATCAGCCTACAGGGTAGTGGAAACACCATATATTTT

D: -
length: 14
size: once
V: TRBV6-1
J: TRBJ1-1
CDR3: CASSADSLNTEAFF
DNA: TGTGCCAGCAGTGCGGACAGCCTTAACACTGAAGCTTTCTTT

D: TRBD2
length: 13
size: many
V: TRBV6-2/TRBV6-3
J: TRBJ2-5
CDR3: CASNERGWETQYF
DNA: TGTGCCAGCAATGAGCGGGGCTGGGAGACCCAGTACTTC

D: -
length: 14
size: few
V: TRBV18
J: TRBJ1-1
CDR3: CASSRRQDNTEAFF
DNA: TGTGCCAGCTCACGACGACAGGATAACACTGAAGCTTTCTTT

D: -
length: 15
size: -
V: TRBV11-1
J: TRBJ2-1
CDR3: CASSFQGGEYNEQFF
DNA: TGTGCCAGCAGCTTTCAGGGGGGGGAGTACAATGAGCAGTTCTTC

D: -
length: 14
size: many
V: TRBV19
J: TRBJ2-7
CDR3: CASSIVGGSNEQYF
DNA: TGTGCCAGTAGTATAGTTGGAGGGAGCAACGAGCAGTACTTC

D: TRBD2
length: 18
size: -
V: TRBV4-2
J: TRBJ2-7
CDR3: CASSQDLLLGLAGVEQYF
DNA: TGTGCCAGCAGCCAAGATCTTTTGCTGGGACTAGCGGGAGTCGAGCAGTACTTC